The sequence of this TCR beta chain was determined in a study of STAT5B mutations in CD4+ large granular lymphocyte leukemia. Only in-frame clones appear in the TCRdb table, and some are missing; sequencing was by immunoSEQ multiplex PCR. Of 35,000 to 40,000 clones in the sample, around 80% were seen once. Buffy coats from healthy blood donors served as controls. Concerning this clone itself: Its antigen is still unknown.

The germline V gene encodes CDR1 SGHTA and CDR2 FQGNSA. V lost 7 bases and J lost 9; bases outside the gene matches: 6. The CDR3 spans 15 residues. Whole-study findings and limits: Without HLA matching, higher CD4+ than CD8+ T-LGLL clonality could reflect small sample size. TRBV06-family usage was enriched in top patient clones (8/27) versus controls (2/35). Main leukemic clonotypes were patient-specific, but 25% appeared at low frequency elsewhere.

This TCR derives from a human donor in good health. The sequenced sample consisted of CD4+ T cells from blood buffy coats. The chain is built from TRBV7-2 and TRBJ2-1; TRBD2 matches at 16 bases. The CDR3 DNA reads TGTGCCAGCAAGACAGGGACTAGCGGGAGGGCTGAGCAGTTCTTC. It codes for CASKTGTSGRAEQFF.